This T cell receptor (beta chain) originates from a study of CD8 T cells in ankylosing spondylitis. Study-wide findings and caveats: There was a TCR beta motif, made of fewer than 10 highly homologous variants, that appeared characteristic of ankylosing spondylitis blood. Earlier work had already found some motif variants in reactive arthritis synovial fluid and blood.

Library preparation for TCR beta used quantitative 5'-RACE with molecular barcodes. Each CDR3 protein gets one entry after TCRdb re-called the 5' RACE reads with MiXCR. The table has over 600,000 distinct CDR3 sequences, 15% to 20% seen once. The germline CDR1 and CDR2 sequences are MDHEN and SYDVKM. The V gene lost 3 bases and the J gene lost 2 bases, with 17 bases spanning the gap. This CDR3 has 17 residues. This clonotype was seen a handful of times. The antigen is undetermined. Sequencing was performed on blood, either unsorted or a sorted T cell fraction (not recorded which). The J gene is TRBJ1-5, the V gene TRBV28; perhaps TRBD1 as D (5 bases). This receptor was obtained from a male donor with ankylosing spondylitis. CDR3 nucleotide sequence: TGTGCCAGCAGTTTGATCGGGCCTGGGGGTGGCAATCAGCCCCAGCATTTT. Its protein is CASSLIGPGGGNQPQHF.